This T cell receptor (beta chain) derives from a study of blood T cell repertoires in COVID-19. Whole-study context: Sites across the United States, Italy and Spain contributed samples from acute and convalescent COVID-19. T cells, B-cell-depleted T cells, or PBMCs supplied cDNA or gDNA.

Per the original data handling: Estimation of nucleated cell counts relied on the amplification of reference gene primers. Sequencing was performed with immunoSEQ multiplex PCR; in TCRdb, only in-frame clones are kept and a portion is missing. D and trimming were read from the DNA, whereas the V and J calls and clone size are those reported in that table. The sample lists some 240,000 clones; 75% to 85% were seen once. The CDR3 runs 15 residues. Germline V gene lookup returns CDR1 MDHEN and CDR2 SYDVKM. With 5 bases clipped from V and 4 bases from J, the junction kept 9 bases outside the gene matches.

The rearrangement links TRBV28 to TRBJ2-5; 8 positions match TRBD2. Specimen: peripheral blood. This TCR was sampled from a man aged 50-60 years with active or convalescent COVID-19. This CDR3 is CASSPSRGGLETQYF. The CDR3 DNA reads TGTGCCAGCAGTCCTTCCCGGGGGGGGCTAGAGACCCAGTACTTC.